A single sample is the source of the 3 T cell receptor beta chains below, sequenced in a study of beta chain features in type 1 diabetes. Investigators reverse transcribed all isolated RNA, so they sequenced expressed TCRB transcripts. The table came from immunoSEQ multiplex PCR; TCRdb's copy has only in-frame clones and leaves some out. The data contain 150,000 or so clones, 7% to 10% of them singletons. The sequenced material came from central memory CD4+ T cells from blood. These receptors originate from a woman aged 18-29 years in good health.

This sequence joins TRBV25-1 and TRBJ2-2; D remains ambiguous. The germline V and J ends were trimmed by 3 bases and 2 bases, with 13 bases remaining between them. This CDR3 comprises 16 residues. Germline CDR1 MGHDK, CDR2 SYGVNS. CDR3 coding DNA: TGTGCCAGCAGTGACGCGCGCCTCTTCAACACCGGGGAGCTGTTTTTT. It specifies CASSDARLFNTGELFF.

There are a few counts of this clone. As DNA, the CDR3 is TGTGCCAGCAGCGACGGGAGTCTAACCGCGTACAATGAGCAGTTCTTC. It yields the protein CASSDGSLTAYNEQFF. This sequence joins TRBV5-8 and TRBJ2-1, with a tentative D call TRBD2 (6 bases). CDR3 length: 16 residues. The V end lost 4 bases, the J end lost 4 bases, and 18 bases lay between the germline ends. Germline-derived CDR1 and CDR2 are SGHTS and YDEGEE.

The V gene is TRBV11-2, the J gene TRBJ2-2, with 13 nucleotides matching TRBD2. Trimming took 5 bases from V and 6 from J; bases not matched to a gene: 3. Per germline, CDR1 SGHAT and CDR2 FQNNGV. The CDR3 has 15 residues. CDR3 sequence (DNA): TGTGCCAGCAGCCGACTAGCGGGAGGATCCGGGGAGCTGTTTTTT. It translates to CASSRLAGGSGELFF.